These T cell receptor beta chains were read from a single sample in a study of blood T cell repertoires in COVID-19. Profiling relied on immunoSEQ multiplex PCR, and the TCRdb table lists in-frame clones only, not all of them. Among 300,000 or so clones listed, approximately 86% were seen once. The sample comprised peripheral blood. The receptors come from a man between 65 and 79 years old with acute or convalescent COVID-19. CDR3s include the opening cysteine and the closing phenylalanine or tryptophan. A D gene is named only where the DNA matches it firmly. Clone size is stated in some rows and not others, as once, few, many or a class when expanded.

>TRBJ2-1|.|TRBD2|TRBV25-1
CASSQAGGEQFF
TGTGCCAGCAGTCAAGCGGGAGGCGAGCAGTTCTTC
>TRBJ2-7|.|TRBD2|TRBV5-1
CASSLAGLAGGSYEQYF
TGCGCCAGCAGCTTGGCGGGACTAGCGGGAGGGTCCTACGAGCAGTACTTC
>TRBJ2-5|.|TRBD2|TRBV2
CASSERGLTQETQYF
TGTGCCAGCAGTGAAAGGGGACTAACCCAAGAGACCCAGTACTTC
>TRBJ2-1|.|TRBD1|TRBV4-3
CASSQEAVQGAYQDNEQFF
TGCGCCAGCAGCCAAGAGGCCGTACAGGGGGCTTATCAAGACAATGAGCAGTTCTTC
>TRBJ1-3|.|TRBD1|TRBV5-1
CASSLPGTGNTIYF
TGCGCCAGCAGCTTGCCCGGGACAGGGAATACCATATATTTT
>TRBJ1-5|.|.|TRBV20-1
CSAGGSQVRLAINQPQHF
TGCAGTGCTGGTGGTAGTCAGGTGCGGTTAGCGATCAATCAGCCCCAGCATTTT
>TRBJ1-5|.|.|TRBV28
CASLSGAGALNQPQHF
TGTGCCAGCCTGTCCGGGGCAGGGGCCCTCAATCAGCCCCAGCATTTT
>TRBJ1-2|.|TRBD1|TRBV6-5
CASSPQGQGGYTF
TGTGCCAGCAGTCCACAGGGACAGGGAGGCTACACCTTC
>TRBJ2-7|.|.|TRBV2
CASLEGPYEQYF
TGTGCCAGCCTGGAGGGTCCCTACGAGCAGTACTTC
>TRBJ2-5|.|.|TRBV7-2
CASSLGGGVQETQYF
TGTGCCAGCAGCTTAGGGGGCGGGGTCCAAGAGACCCAGTACTTC
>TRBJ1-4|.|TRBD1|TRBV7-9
CASSPGQGNEKLFF
TGTGCCAGCAGCCCGGGACAGGGAAACGAAAAACTGTTTTTT
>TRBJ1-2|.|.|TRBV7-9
CASSFESAGSGYTF
TGTGCCAGCAGCTTCGAGTCAGCGGGGTCCGGCTACACCTTC
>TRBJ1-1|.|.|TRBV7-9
CASSLGANTEAFF
TGTGCCAGCAGCTTAGGGGCGAACACTGAAGCTTTCTTT
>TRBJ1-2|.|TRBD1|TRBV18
CASSRGQGYGYTF
TGTGCCAGCTCACGAGGACAGGGGTATGGCTACACCTTC
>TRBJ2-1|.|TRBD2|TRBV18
CASSPPTSGSSYNEQFF
TGTGCCAGCTCACCACCGACTAGCGGGAGTAGCTACAATGAGCAGTTCTTC
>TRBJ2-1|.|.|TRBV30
CAWKGGPNEQFF
TGTGCCTGGAAAGGAGGGCCCAATGAGCAGTTCTTC
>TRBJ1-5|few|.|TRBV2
CASRWGGNQPQHF
TGTGCCAGCAGGTGGGGGGGCAATCAGCCCCAGCATTTT
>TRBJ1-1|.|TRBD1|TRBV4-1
CASSQQTGGNTEAFF
TGCGCCAGCAGCCAGCAGACAGGGGGGAACACTGAAGCTTTCTTT
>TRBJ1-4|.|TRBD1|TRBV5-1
CASSLFTGQGSQNEKLFF
TGCGCCAGCAGCTTGTTTACGGGACAGGGGTCCCAGAATGAAAAACTGTTTTTT
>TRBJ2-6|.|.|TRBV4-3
CASSQSTGSSGANVLTF
TGCGCCAGCAGCCAATCGACAGGAAGCTCTGGGGCCAACGTCCTGACTTTC
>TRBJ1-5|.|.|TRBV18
CASSGDIPNQPQHF
TGTGCCAGCTCGGGTGACATCCCCAATCAGCCCCAGCATTTT
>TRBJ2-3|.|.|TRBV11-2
CASSLAGRGLTDTQYF
TGTGCCAGCAGCTTAGCGGGCAGGGGCCTCACAGATACGCAGTATTTT
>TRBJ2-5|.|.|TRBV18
CASSPPTGSQETQYF
TGTGCCAGCTCACCACCTACAGGGTCCCAAGAGACCCAGTACTTC
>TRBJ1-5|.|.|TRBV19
CASSTTGRTNQPQHF
TGTGCCAGTAGTACCACCGGACGGACAAATCAGCCCCAGCATTTT
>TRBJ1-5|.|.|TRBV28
CASSSTRLGGGNQPQHF
TGTGCCAGCAGTTCAACCCGCCTAGGGGGTGGTAATCAGCCCCAGCATTTT
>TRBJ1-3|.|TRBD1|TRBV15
CATSRDPGQLLSGNTIYF
TGTGCCACCAGCAGAGATCCGGGACAGCTCCTTTCTGGAAACACCATATATTTT
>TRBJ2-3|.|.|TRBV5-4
CASSLLPGETQYF
TGTGCCAGCAGCCTCTTACCCGGGGAAACGCAGTATTTT
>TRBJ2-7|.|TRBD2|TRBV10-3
CAISEYSGRAAHEQYF
TGTGCCATCAGTGAGTATAGCGGGAGGGCCGCCCACGAGCAGTACTTC
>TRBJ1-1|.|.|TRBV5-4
CASSPGGGPAEAFF
TGTGCCAGCAGCCCTGGGGGGGGGCCGGCTGAAGCTTTCTTT
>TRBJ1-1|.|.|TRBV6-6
CASSPQPGRGNTEAFF
TGTGCCAGCAGTCCCCAGCCAGGGCGGGGAAACACTGAAGCTTTCTTT
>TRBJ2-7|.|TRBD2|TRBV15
CATSRALPTSGRPEQYF
TGTGCCACCAGCAGAGCTTTGCCGACTAGCGGGAGGCCCGAGCAGTACTTC
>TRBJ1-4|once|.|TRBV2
CASSDRYGTNEKLFF
TGTGCCAGCAGTGATCGGTACGGAACTAATGAAAAACTGTTTTTT
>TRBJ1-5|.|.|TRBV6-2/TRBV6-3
CASSNAGGWGNQPQHF
TGTGCCAGCAGTAACGCCGGGGGATGGGGCAATCAGCCCCAGCATTTT
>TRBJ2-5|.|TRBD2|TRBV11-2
CASSPRGTSGYKETQYF
TGTGCCAGCAGCCCGAGGGGGACTAGCGGGTATAAAGAGACCCAGTACTTC
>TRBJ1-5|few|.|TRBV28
CASRQGNNQPQHF
TGTGCCAGCAGACAGGGTAACAATCAGCCCCAGCATTTT
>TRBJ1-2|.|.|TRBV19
CASSIGPAAYGYTF
TGTGCCAGTAGTATAGGCCCGGCGGCCTATGGCTACACCTTC
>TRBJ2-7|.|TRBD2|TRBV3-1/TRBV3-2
CASSQGSGRFYEQYF
TGTGCCAGCAGCCAAGGTAGCGGGAGATTCTACGAGCAGTACTTC
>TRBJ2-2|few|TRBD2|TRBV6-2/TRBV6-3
CASSPIRGLAGDRPGELFF
TGTGCCAGCAGTCCGATTCGGGGACTAGCGGGAGATCGCCCCGGGGAGCTGTTTTTT
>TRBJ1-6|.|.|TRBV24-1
CAIPTGNNSPLHF
TGTGCCATCCCGACAGGAAATAATTCACCCCTCCACTTT
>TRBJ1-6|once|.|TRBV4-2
CASSQVLDSPLHF
TGTGCCAGCAGCCAAGTTCTTGATTCACCCCTCCACTTT
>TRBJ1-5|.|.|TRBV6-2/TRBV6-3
CASSSGSLSNQPQHF
TGTGCCAGCAGTTCAGGGTCCTTGAGCAATCAGCCCCAGCATTTT
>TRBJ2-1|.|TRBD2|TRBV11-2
CASSLDKLAGNEQFF
TGTGCCAGCAGCTTAGACAAACTAGCGGGCAATGAGCAGTTCTTC
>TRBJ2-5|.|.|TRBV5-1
CASSSISSEQVQYF
TGCGCCAGCAGCTCGATATCTAGCGAGCAGGTCCAGTACTTC
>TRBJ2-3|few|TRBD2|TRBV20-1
CSASMLGAGVNTDTQYF
TGCAGTGCTAGTATGCTAGGAGCGGGAGTTAACACAGATACGCAGTATTTT
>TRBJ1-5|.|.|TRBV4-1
CASSQELAKPPQHF
TGCGCCAGCAGCCAAGAACTTGCCAAGCCGCCCCAGCATTTT
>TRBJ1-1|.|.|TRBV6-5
CASRLTLATEAFF
TGTGCCAGCAGACTTACTTTAGCTACAGAAGCTTTCTTT
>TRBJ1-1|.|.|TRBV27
CASSLGDTGMNTEAFF
TGTGCCAGCAGTTTGGGGGACACGGGTATGAACACTGAAGCTTTCTTT
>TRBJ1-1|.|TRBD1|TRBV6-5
CASSLSGGSTEAFF
TGTGCCAGCAGTCTGTCAGGGGGAAGCACTGAAGCTTTCTTT
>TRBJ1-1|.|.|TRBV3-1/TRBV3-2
CASSLREADTEAFF
TGTGCCAGCAGCCTTAGGGAGGCGGACACTGAAGCTTTCTTT
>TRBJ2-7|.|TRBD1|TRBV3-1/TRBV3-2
CASSQDPTGVYEQYF
TGTGCCAGCAGCCAAGATCCTACAGGGGTCTACGAGCAGTACTTC
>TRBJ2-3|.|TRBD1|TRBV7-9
CASSRRDRDTDTQYF
TGTGCCAGCAGCCGCCGGGACAGGGACACCGATACGCAGTATTTT
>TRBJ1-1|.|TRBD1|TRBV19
CASTKIPGQGDTEAFF
TGTGCCAGTACTAAAATCCCGGGACAGGGGGACACTGAAGCTTTCTTT
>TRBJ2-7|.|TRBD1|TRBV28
CASSYRDRDSEQYF
TGTGCCAGCAGTTACCGGGACAGGGACTCCGAGCAGTACTTC
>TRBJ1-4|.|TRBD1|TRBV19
CASSLRQGVSEKLFF
TGTGCCAGTAGTCTCCGACAGGGGGTCAGTGAAAAACTGTTTTTT